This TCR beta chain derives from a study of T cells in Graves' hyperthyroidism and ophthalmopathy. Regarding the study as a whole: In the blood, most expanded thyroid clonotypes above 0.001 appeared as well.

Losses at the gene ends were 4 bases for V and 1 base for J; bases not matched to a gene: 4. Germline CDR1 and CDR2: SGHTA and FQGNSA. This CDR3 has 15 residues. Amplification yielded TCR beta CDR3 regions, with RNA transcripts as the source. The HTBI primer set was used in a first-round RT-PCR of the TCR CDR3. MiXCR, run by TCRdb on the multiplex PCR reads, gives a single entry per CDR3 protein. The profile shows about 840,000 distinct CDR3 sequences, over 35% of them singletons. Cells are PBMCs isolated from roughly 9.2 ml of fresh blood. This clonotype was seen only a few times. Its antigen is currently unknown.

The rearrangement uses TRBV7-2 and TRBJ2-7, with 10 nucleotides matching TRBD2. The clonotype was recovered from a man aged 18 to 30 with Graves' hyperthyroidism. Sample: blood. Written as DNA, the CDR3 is TGTGCCAGCAGCTCGCCGACTAGCGGGTCCTACGAGCAGTACTTC. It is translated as CASSSPTSGSYEQYF.